One and the same sample provided the 32 T cell receptor beta chains below, sequenced in a study of response to subunit inactivated influenza vaccine. One entry per CDR3 protein results from TCRdb running MiXCR on the RT-PCR reads. The sample consists of about 180,000 distinct CDR3 sequences, roughly 10% of them appearing once. Sequenced here: CD8+ T cells sorted from PBMCs, sampled about 24 months after vaccination. All receptors come from a man aged 45 to 75 who received an inactivated influenza vaccine.

The chain carries TRBV6-4 and TRBJ1-1; 7 bases agree with TRBD1. Germline loops: CDR1 MRHNA, CDR2 SNTAGT. This CDR3 spans 15 amino acids. After removal of 6 bases from V and 5 bases from J, the junction contained 12 bases not matched to a gene. The CDR3 loop is CASSRDRFTKTEAFF. The DNA of the CDR3 is TGTGCCAGCAGCCGGGACAGATTTACGAAGACTGAAGCTTTCTTT.

The chain combines TRBV29-1 with TRBJ2-7; a weak D match, TRBD2 (6 bases). Germline-derived CDR1 and CDR2 are SQVTM and ANQGSEA. The V end was cut by 7 bases, the J end by 6 bases, with 19 bases between. The CDR3 contains 13 residues. CDR3 DNA sequence: TGCAGCGCGGGACTCCCCGACTCATCCGAGCAGTACTTC. It is translated as CSAGLPDSSEQYF.

This clonotype was recorded at least ten times. The chain carries TRBV29-1 and TRBJ2-5; D not certain. The V gene lost 5 bases and the J gene lost 1 base, with 14 bases spanning the gap. The CDR3 extends over 14 amino acids. Germline V gene data show CDR1 as SQVTM and CDR2 as ANQGSEA. The CDR3 is CSVLGIATQETQYF. Here the CDR3 DNA reads TGCAGCGTTTTAGGGATTGCGACCCAAGAGACCCAGTACTTC.

Of note for this clonotype: The germline gene is not matched at one end of the junction; a read error may be the cause. CDR3 in amino acids: CASSSGQGVSHEQYF. The CDR3 nucleotides read TGTGCCAGCAGTTCCGGACAGGGGGTCTCCCACGAGCAGTACTTC. The chain joins TRBV6-2 or TRBV6-3 to TRBJ2-7, with TRBD1 matching 10 bases. CDR3 length: 15 residues. In germline, CDR1 is MNHEY, CDR2 SVGEGT.

This clonotype was seen a few times. The chain combines TRBV20-1 with TRBJ2-3, with 9 bases identical to TRBD1. This CDR3 has 16 residues. With 2 bases clipped from V and 2 bases from J, the junction kept 8 bases outside the gene matches. Per germline, CDR1 DFQATT and CDR2 SNEGSKA (reference sequence). DNA of the CDR3: TGCAGTGCTAGACTACTCCGGGACAGGGACACAGATACGCAGTATTTT. This encodes CSARLLRDRDTDTQYF.

In its sample, this clonotype was seen a few times. The V and J genes are TRBV10-2 and TRBJ2-3; D gene unclear. The germline CDR1 and CDR2 sequences are WSHSY and SAAADI. The CDR3 extends over 16 amino acids. The germline V and J ends were trimmed by 2 bases and 0 bases, with 12 bases remaining between them. The CDR3 here is CASSEVVELSTDTQYF. CDR3 nucleotides: TGCGCCAGCAGTGAGGTGGTCGAGCTTAGCACAGATACGCAGTATTTT.

This clonotype was seen many times. This chain joins TRBV9 and TRBJ2-7; TRBD2 might be the D (5 bases). Trimming left V 0 bases short and J 2 bases short, with 9 bases between. In germline, CDR1 is SGDLS, CDR2 YYNGEE. The CDR3 covers 14 residues. CDR3 sequence (DNA): TGTGCCAGCAGCGTAGAAGAGGGCACCTACGAGCAGTACTTC. Translating it yields CASSVEEGTYEQYF.

V is TRBV19 and J is TRBJ1-4; D is unclear. Germline V gene sequence: CDR1 LNHDA, CDR2 SQIVND (reference sequence). The V and J ends lost 1 base and 3 bases respectively, with 9 bases between them. The CDR3 consists of 15 residues. The DNA of the CDR3 is TGTGCCAGTAGTATAGGCGGAGCGGCTAATGAAAAACTGTTTTTT. Translated, it gives CASSIGGAANEKLFF.

V gene TRBV6-5 combines with J gene TRBJ2-7, with D maybe TRBD1 (6 bases). Germline values: CDR1 MNHEY, CDR2 SVGAGI. The CDR3 has 16 amino acids. Trimming shortened V by 0 bases and J by 2 bases, and 14 bases separated the two germline ends. The chain's CDR3 is CASSYSFSGQPYEQYF. The CDR3 nucleotides are TGTGCCAGCAGTTACTCGTTCTCCGGACAGCCCTACGAGCAGTACTTC.

This rearrangement joins TRBV28 to TRBJ2-5; TRBD2 agrees at 7 bases. The CDR3 loop spans 14 amino acids. CDR1 MDHEN and CDR2 SYDVKM come from the germline V gene. Losses at the gene ends were 1 base for V and 3 bases for J; bases not matched to a gene: 2. Here the CDR3 DNA reads TGTGCCAGCAGTTTATTGGGAGGGGAAGAGACCCAGTACTTC. Amino acids: CASSLLGGEETQYF. The full variable domain, with the rest looked up from reference TRBV28 and TRBJ2-5, is DVKVTQSSRYLVKRTGEKVFLECVQDMDHENMFWYRQDPGLGLRLIYFSYDVKMKEKGDIPEGYSVSREKKERFSLILESASTNQTSMYLCASSLLGGEETQYFGPGTRLLVL.

This clonotype was seen only a few times. This chain links TRBV12-3 or TRBV12-4 with TRBJ2-7; D perhaps matches TRBD2 (5 bases). Trimming pared 3 bases from V and 2 bases from J, leaving 14 bases between. The CDR3 length is 15 residues. CDR3 region: CASSLRVSLAYEQYF. CDR3 nucleotides: TGTGCCAGCAGTTTGAGGGTAAGCCTTGCCTACGAGCAGTACTTC.

The J gene is TRBJ1-1, the V gene TRBV20-1, with a weak D call TRBD1 (6 bases). The CDR3 runs 19 residues. Germline CDR1 DFQATT, CDR2 SNEGSKA (reference sequence). Trimming stripped 8 bases from V and 1 base from J, with 32 bases between. DNA of the CDR3: TGCAGTACACCTCGTTCGTTCCGTACAGGGTTGTTTACGAACACTGAAGCTTTCTTT. Protein: CSTPRSFRTGLFTNTEAFF.

This clonotype has more than one count but fewer than ten. This sequence joins TRBV11-2 and TRBJ2-2; TRBD1 matches at 8 bases. Germline V gene sequence: CDR1 SGHAT, CDR2 FQNNGV. The CDR3 spans 17 residues. With V trimmed by 7 bases and J by 5 bases, 15 bases remained unmatched. The DNA of the CDR3 is TGTGCCAGCACCGCCGAGCTCTCAGGGGGCGGGACCGGGGAGCTGTTTTTT. The encoded protein is CASTAELSGGGTGELFF. The variable domain in full, completed from reference TRBV11-2 and TRBJ2-2, reads EAGVAQSPRYKIIEKRQSVAFWCNPISGHATLYWYQQILGQGPKLLIQFQNNGVVDDSQLPKDRFSAERLKGVDSTLKIQPAKLEDSAVYLCASTAELSGGGTGELFFGEGSRLTVL.

This clonotype was seen more than once but under ten times. This chain links TRBV14 with TRBJ2-2, with D hard to call. The CDR3 consists of 12 residues. V dropped 4 bases and J dropped 5 bases, with 5 bases sitting between them. Per the germline V gene, CDR1 is SGHDN and CDR2 is FVKESK. The CDR3 sequence is CASSLTTGELFF. CDR3 in DNA: TGTGCCAGCAGCCTAACAACCGGGGAGCTGTTTTTT.

This clonotype has a handful of counts. The chain combines TRBV28 with TRBJ2-1; 8 bases map to TRBD1. The CDR3 sequence is 15 residues long. Trimming removed 3 bases from V and 7 bases from J; junction bases left unmatched: 8. CDR1 MDHEN and CDR2 SYDVKM come from the germline V gene. CDR3 region: CASSFEAGGKNEQFF. The CDR3 DNA is TGTGCCAGCAGTTTTGAGGCAGGGGGCAAGAATGAGCAGTTCTTC. The full variable domain, in which reference TRBV28 and TRBJ2-1 provide the parts outside the CDR3, is DVKVTQSSRYLVKRTGEKVFLECVQDMDHENMFWYRQDPGLGLRLIYFSYDVKMKEKGDIPEGYSVSREKKERFSLILESASTNQTSMYLCASSFEAGGKNEQFFGPGTRLTVL.

This clonotype was found a few times. The V and J genes are TRBV29-1 and TRBJ2-3; possibly TRBD2 for D (5 bases). Per germline, CDR1 SQVTM and CDR2 ANQGSEA. The V and J ends lost 5 bases and 12 bases respectively, with 15 bases between them. The CDR3 has 11 residues. This CDR3 reads CSVTGFTDQYF. For the CDR3, the DNA is TGCAGCGTTACGGGGTTCACTGATCAGTATTTT.

This clonotype came up a few times. The chain uses TRBV7-8 and TRBJ1-1; D gene unclear. The CDR3 loop spans 14 amino acids. Germline V CDR1 and CDR2: SGHVS, FQNEAQ. V dropped 5 bases and J dropped 4 bases, with 14 bases sitting between them. The CDR3 region is CASSPTGPGTEAFF. CDR3 nucleotides: TGTGCCAGCAGCCCGACTGGACCCGGCACTGAAGCTTTCTTT. Full variable domain (outside the CDR3, taken from reference TRBV7-8 and TRBJ1-1): GAGVSQSPRYKVAKRGQDVALRCDPISGHVSLFWYQQALGQGPEFLTYFQNEAQLDKSGLPSDRFFAERPEGSVSTLKIQRTQQEDSAVYLCASSPTGPGTEAFFGQGTRLTVV.

In this sample, this clonotype turned up a few times. V is TRBV12-3 or TRBV12-4 and J is TRBJ2-7, with 9 nucleotides matching TRBD1. V lost 6 bases and J lost 0; bases outside the gene matches: 9. The CDR3 extends over 16 amino acids. The CDR3 here is CASSTLGTGSSYEQYF. The DNA for the CDR3 is TGTGCCAGCAGCACCCTTGGGACAGGGAGCTCCTACGAGCAGTACTTC.

V is TRBV29-1 and J is TRBJ2-1; tentative D call: TRBD2 (7 bases). Looked up from germline, CDR1 is SQVTM and CDR2 is ANQGSEA. CDR3 length equals 18 residues. V was trimmed by 1 base and J by 2 bases, leaving 21 bases between them. In DNA, the CDR3 is TGCAGCGTTGAAGGGGCATCGGTGGCGGGGGCCACCTACAATGAGCAGTTCTTC. Amino acids: CSVEGASVAGATYNEQFF.

The sample holds a few counts of this clonotype. The chain combines TRBV28 with TRBJ2-5, with D perhaps TRBD1 (6 bases). The V and J ends lost 6 bases and 3 bases respectively, with 14 bases between them. CDR3 size: 14 residues. Germline loops: CDR1 MDHEN, CDR2 SYDVKM. The CDR3 is CASRLQGMEETQYF. The DNA of the CDR3 is TGTGCCAGCAGACTACAGGGAATGGAAGAGACCCAGTACTTC.

This clonotype was seen ten or more times. The rearrangement joins TRBV28 to TRBJ2-1, with TRBD2 matching 10 bases. V trimming: 3 bases; J trimming: 10 bases; junction bases outside the gene matches: 9. This CDR3 comprises 15 residues. CDR1 and CDR2 (germline): MDHEN, SYDVKM. CDR3: CASSFGLAGVGEQFF. In nucleotides, the CDR3 is TGTGCCAGCAGTTTTGGTCTAGCGGGAGTAGGGGAGCAGTTCTTC.

This clonotype was seen more than once but under ten times. CDR3 protein: CASSQADSLAKNIQYF. DNA for the CDR3: TGCGCCAGCAGCCAGGCGGACAGCCTAGCCAAAAACATTCAGTACTTC. The V call is TRBV4-3, the J call TRBJ2-4, with TRBD1 as a possible D gene (6 bases). The germline V and J ends were trimmed by 3 bases and 0 bases, with 12 bases remaining between them. Germline V CDR1 and CDR2: LGHNA, YSLEER. The CDR3 length is 16 residues.

In this sample, this clonotype is medium-sized. This chain uses TRBV9 with TRBJ2-7; tentatively, D is TRBD1 (5 bases). The CDR3 is made up of 15 amino acids. Between the trimmed V and J ends, which lost 0 bases and 0 bases, there was a span of 10 bases. Germline CDR1 reads SGDLS; CDR2 reads YYNGEE. The chain's CDR3 is CASSVGQSLSYEQYF. CDR3 DNA sequence: TGTGCCAGCAGCGTAGGACAGTCTCTCTCCTACGAGCAGTACTTC.

CDR3 nucleotide sequence: TGTGCCAGCACCCCGGGGCTGTACGGATACGAGCAGTACTTC. It is translated as CASTPGLYGYEQYF. The V and J genes are TRBV12-3 or TRBV12-4 and TRBJ2-7; either TRBD1 or TRBD2 may fit D (5 bases each). The CDR3 covers 14 residues. With 7 bases removed from V and 4 bases from J, the gap between germline ends came to 17 bases.

The rearrangement uses TRBV28 and TRBJ2-1; 8 positions agree with TRBD1. Germline-derived CDR1 and CDR2 are MDHEN and SYDVKM. CDR3 length equals 13 residues. Trimming took 8 bases from V and 4 from J; bases not matched to a gene: 4. The CDR3: CASLRDRYNEQFF. CDR3 sequence (DNA): TGTGCCAGCCTCCGGGACAGGTACAATGAGCAGTTCTTC. Full variable domain (outside the CDR3, taken from reference TRBV28 and TRBJ2-1): DVKVTQSSRYLVKRTGEKVFLECVQDMDHENMFWYRQDPGLGLRLIYFSYDVKMKEKGDIPEGYSVSREKKERFSLILESASTNQTSMYLCASLRDRYNEQFFGPGTRLTVL.

CDR3 nucleotides: TGTGCCAGCAGCGTAGTCGGGGAAGCTTTCTTT. Its translation is CASSVVGEAFF. The J gene is TRBJ1-1, the V gene TRBV9; D ambiguous. CDR1 SGDLS and CDR2 YYNGEE come from the germline V gene. V lost 0 bases and J 8 bases, leaving 5 bases between the germline ends. The CDR3 runs 11 residues.

This clonotype appeared a few times. V and J are TRBV4-1 and TRBJ1-3; D remains ambiguous. CDR1 MGHRA and CDR2 YSYEKL come from the germline V gene. This CDR3 has 14 amino acids. V was shortened by 0 bases and J by 4 bases, with 7 bases between the two germline ends. CDR3 in amino acids: CASSQDPQGNTIYF. CDR3 DNA: TGCGCCAGCAGCCAAGATCCCCAGGGAAACACCATATATTTT.

The chain employs TRBV5-1 and TRBJ1-2, with 8 bases matching TRBD1. The CDR3 sequence is 15 residues long. V was clipped by 5 bases and J by 7 bases; unmatched bases: 13. Germline CDR1 reads SGHRS; CDR2 reads YFSETQ. CDR3 loop: CASSRDNRGASGYTF. Here the CDR3 DNA reads TGCGCCAGCAGTCGGGATAACAGGGGGGCCTCTGGCTACACCTTC.

The V and J genes are TRBV28 and TRBJ2-5, with TRBD2 matching over 10 bases. Germline lookup yields CDR1 MDHEN and CDR2 SYDVKM. J gave up 0 bases and V 5 bases, and 9 bases lay outside the gene matches. The CDR3 extends over 17 amino acids. The CDR3 spells CASSPSGGSPYQETQYF. DNA of the CDR3: TGTGCCAGCAGTCCTAGCGGGGGATCTCCCTACCAAGAGACCCAGTACTTC.

This clonotype has only a few counts. The chain uses TRBV12-3 or TRBV12-4 and TRBJ1-2; D perhaps matches TRBD1 (5 bases). V was cut by 2 bases and J by 4 bases, with 14 bases left in between. This CDR3 region has 15 residues. CDR3 sequence (DNA): TGTGCCAGCAGTTTATTCGGGGCTAGTATCTATGGCTACACCTTC. This translates into CASSLFGASIYGYTF.

The chain couples TRBV21-1 to TRBJ2-1; the table's D call, TRBD2, was not checked against the DNA. TRBV21-1 is recorded as a pseudogene. This CDR3 comprises 17 residues. CDR3 sequence (DNA): TGTGCCAGCAGCAAATATAGCGGGAGGGCCTCCTACAATGAGCAGTTCTTC. This translates into CASSKYSGRASYNEQFF.

The chain recombines TRBV28 with TRBJ2-2, with D perhaps being TRBD1 or TRBD2 (5 bases each). Germline CDR1 MDHEN, CDR2 SYDVKM. V lost 5 bases and J lost 0, with 13 bases in between. This CDR3 comprises 16 residues. The CDR3 nucleotides are TGTGCCAGCAGTATCCGGGACGCAACGAACACCGGGGAGCTGTTTTTT. It yields the protein CASSIRDATNTGELFF.